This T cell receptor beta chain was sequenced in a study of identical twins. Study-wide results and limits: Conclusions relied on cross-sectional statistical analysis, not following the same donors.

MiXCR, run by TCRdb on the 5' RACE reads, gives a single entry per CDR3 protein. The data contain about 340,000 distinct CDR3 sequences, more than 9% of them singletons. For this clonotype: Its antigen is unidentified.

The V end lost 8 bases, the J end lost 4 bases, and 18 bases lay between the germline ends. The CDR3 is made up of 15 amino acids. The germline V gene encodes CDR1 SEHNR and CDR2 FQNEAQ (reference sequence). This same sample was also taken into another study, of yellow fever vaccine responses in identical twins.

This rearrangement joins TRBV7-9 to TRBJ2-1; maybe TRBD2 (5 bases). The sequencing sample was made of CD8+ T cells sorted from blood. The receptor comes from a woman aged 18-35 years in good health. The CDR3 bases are TGTGCCAGCGTAACTAGGACCCTCAGATACAATGAGCAGTTCTTC. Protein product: CASVTRTLRYNEQFF.